This T cell receptor (beta chain) was documented in a study of blood T cells in healthy people across ages. General observations from the study: Age showed a roughly linear inverse relationship with TCR beta diversity per million T cells.

Of note for this clonotype: Its specificity is unknown.

CDR3 length equals 15 residues. Trimming cost V 3 bases and J 4 bases, with 15 bases left between them. Germline V gene sequence: CDR1 SGHTA, CDR2 FQGNSA. Then a second PCR, running roughly 7 to 11 cycles, was carried out with a sample-barcoded 5' primer and a J-beta primer mix. Sequencing yielded, for each sample, at least 3 million paired-end reads carrying CDR3. TCRdb passed the 5' RACE reads through MiXCR, listing each CDR3 protein once. Altogether approximately 690,000 distinct CDR3 sequences are present, less than 45% being singletons, with the ten largest covering around 30%. The chain uses TRBV7-2 and TRBJ1-2, with unresolved D. This clonotype originated in a man older than 75 in good health. The sequencing sample was made of blood. The CDR3 DNA sequence: TGTGCCAGCAGCTTCAGAACCGGGCCCACCTATGGCTACACCTTC. It encodes CASSFRTGPTYGYTF.